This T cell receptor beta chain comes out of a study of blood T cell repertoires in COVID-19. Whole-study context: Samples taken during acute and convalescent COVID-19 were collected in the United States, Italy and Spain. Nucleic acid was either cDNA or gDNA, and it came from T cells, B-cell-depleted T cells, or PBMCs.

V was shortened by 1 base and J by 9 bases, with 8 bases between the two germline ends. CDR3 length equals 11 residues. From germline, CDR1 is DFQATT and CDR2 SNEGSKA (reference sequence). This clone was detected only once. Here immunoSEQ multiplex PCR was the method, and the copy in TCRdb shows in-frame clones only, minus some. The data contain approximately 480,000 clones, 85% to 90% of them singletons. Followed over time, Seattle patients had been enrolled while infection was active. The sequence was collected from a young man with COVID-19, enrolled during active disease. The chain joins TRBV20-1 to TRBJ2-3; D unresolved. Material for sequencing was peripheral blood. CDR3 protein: CSARGKLTQYF. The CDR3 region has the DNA TGCAGTGCTAGAGGAAAGCTGACGCAGTATTTT.